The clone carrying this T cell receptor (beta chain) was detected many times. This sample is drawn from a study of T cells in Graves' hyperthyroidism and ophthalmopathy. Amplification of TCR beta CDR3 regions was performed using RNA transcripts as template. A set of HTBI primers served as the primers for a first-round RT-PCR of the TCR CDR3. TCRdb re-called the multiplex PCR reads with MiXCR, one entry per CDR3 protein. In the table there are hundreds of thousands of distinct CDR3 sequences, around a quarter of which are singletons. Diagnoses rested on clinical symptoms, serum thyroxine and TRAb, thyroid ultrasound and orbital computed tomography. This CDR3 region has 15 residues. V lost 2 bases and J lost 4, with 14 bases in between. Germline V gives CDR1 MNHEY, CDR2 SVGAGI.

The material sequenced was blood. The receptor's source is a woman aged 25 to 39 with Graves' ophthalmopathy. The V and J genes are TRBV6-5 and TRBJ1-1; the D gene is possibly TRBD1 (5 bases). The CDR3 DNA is TGTGCCAGCAGTTACAGGTCCGGGACCCCCACTGAAGCTTTCTTT. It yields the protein CASSYRSGTPTEAFF.